The 25 T cell receptor beta chains given below trace back to one sample, sequenced in a study of cytomegalovirus exposure and HLA in healthy donors (dated by TCRdb to 2016 to 2017). The library was generated by the immunoSEQ multiplex PCR assay. The multiplex PCR relied on a mix of 60 forward primers for TCR Vbeta segments and 13 reverse primers for TCR Jbeta segments. TCRdb mirrors the immuneACCESS table, restricted to in-frame sequences. Some clones are absent from its copies; in checked studies, under half trace to an unresolved V gene, and the reason for the others is unknown. This sample's clone table shows about 160,000 clones. The ten largest account for about 1.2% of the sample. The specimen was PBMCs. All receptors derive from a woman aged 55-75 years in good health and CMV-seronegative.

The chain couples TRBV5-1 to TRBJ2-2; TRBD1 is a possible D gene (6 bases). Germline V gene sequence: CDR1 SGHRS, CDR2 YFSETQ. Deletions cut 4 bases from V and 5 bases from J, with 15 bases between. This CDR3 is built from 15 residues. CDR3 amino acids: CASSLQGWETGELFF. CDR3 DNA: TGCGCCAGCAGCCTACAGGGCTGGGAGACCGGGGAGCTGTTTTTT.

V and J are TRBV11-2 and TRBJ1-5; no reliable D call. The CDR3 spans 16 residues. CDR1 is SGHAT and CDR2 is FQNNGV in the germline V gene. Trimming took off 1 base at V and 5 bases at J, with 15 bases between the two ends. The CDR3 sequence is CASSLGFPEGHQPQHF. The CDR3 nucleotides are TGTGCCAGCAGCTTAGGTTTTCCCGAGGGCCATCAGCCCCAGCATTTT.

About this clone: One junction end disagrees with the germline gene, perhaps due to a read error. The rearrangement uses TRBV6-5 and TRBJ2-7, with TRBD2 identical over 10 bases. CDR1 and CDR2 (germline): MNHEY, SVGAGI. CDR3 length: 15 residues. The CDR3 nucleotides read TGTGCCAGCAGTTACCAGTTAGCGGGGGGCTACCAGCAGTACTTC. Translation gives CASSYQLAGGYQQYF.

The chain is built from TRBV11-3 and TRBJ2-7, with unresolved D. CDR1 and CDR2 (germline): SGHNT, YENEEA. V was trimmed by 4 bases and J by 6 bases, leaving 10 bases between them. The CDR3 has 12 residues. CDR3 amino acids: CASSSAFGEQYF. The CDR3 coding sequence is TGTGCCAGCAGCTCAGCGTTCGGCGAGCAGTACTTC.

The chain uses TRBV7-6 and TRBJ2-1; D not resolved. Germline CDR1 SGHVS, CDR2 FNYEAQ. The CDR3 length is 13 residues. Deletions cut 5 bases from V and 4 bases from J, with 9 bases between. The CDR3 reads CASSRRLYNEQFF. The CDR3 DNA follows: TGTGCCAGCAGCCGCCGACTGTACAATGAGCAGTTCTTC. Full variable domain (missing parts from reference TRBV7-6 and TRBJ2-1): GAGVSQSPRYKVTKRGQDVALRCDPISGHVSLYWYRQALGQGPEFLTYFNYEAQQDKSGLPNDRFSAERPEGSISTLTIQRTEQRDSAMYRCASSRRLYNEQFFGPGTRLTVL.

V usage is TRBV7-9 and J usage is TRBJ1-1; D remains ambiguous. Trimming took 1 base from V and 0 from J, leaving 9 bases between them. Germline V gene sequence: CDR1 SEHNR, CDR2 FQNEAQ (reference sequence). The CDR3 sequence is 15 residues long. In DNA form, the CDR3 reads TGTGCCAGCAGCTTAGAACTGTTGATGAACACTGAAGCTTTCTTT. Residues: CASSLELLMNTEAFF. The complete variable domain, with remaining parts taken from reference TRBV7-9 and TRBJ1-1, reads DTGVSQNPRHKITKRGQNVTFRCDPISEHNRLYWYRQTLGQGPEFLTYFQNEAQLEKSRLLSDRFSAERPKGSFSTLEIQRTEQGDSAMYLCASSLELLMNTEAFFGQGTRLTVV.

The V and J genes are TRBV7-9 and TRBJ1-2, with D unclear. CDR1 and CDR2 (germline): SEHNR, FQNEAQ (reference sequence). This CDR3 has 12 amino acids. V was clipped by 3 bases and J by 8 bases, with 10 bases between them. CDR3 sequence: CASSFYAMGYTF. In nucleotides, the CDR3 is TGTGCCAGCAGCTTTTACGCTATGGGCTACACCTTC.

The CDR3 protein is CASSIFRYYNEQFF. For the CDR3, the DNA is TGTGCCAGTAGTATATTCAGGTACTACAATGAGCAGTTCTTC. The genes are TRBV19 and TRBJ2-1; no reliable D call. Germline CDR1 and CDR2: LNHDA and SQIVND (reference sequence). The V gene lost 2 bases and the J gene lost 3 bases, with 8 bases spanning the gap. This CDR3 has 14 residues. Full variable domain (missing parts from reference TRBV19 and TRBJ2-1): DGGITQSPKYLFRKEGQNVTLSCEQNLNHDAMYWYRQDPGQGLRLIYYSQIVNDFQKGDIAEGYSVSREKKESFPLTVTSAQKNPTAFYLCASSIFRYYNEQFFGPGTRLTVL.

This rearrangement joins TRBV4-1 to TRBJ1-5, with D maybe TRBD1 (6 bases). This CDR3 has 14 residues. V was trimmed by 0 bases and J by 7 bases, leaving 10 bases between them. Per germline, CDR1 MGHRA and CDR2 YSYEKL. CDR3 sequence reads: CASSQEEQGQPQHF. The CDR3 DNA reads TGCGCCAGCAGCCAAGAAGAACAGGGACAGCCCCAGCATTTT.

The chain joins TRBV2 to TRBJ1-1; the D gene is possibly TRBD1 (6 bases). The CDR3 sequence is 13 residues long. V lost 11 bases and J lost 4, with 17 bases in between. Germline CDR1 is SNHLY and CDR2 is FYNNEI. The CDR3 protein is CAGNRERSTEAFF. The CDR3 DNA reads TGTGCCGGGAACAGGGAGAGGAGCACTGAAGCTTTCTTT.

This chain uses TRBV30 with TRBJ1-5, with no clear D. V lost 0 bases and J 3 bases, leaving 3 bases between the germline ends. CDR3 length equals 12 residues. CDR1 and CDR2 from the germline V gene are GTSNPN and SVGIG (reference sequence). The CDR3 DNA sequence: TGTGCCTGGAGTGTCTACAATCAGCCCCAGCATTTT. Protein: CAWSVYNQPQHF. Variable domain in full (rest from reference TRBV30 and TRBJ1-5): SQTIHQWPATLVQPVGSPLSLECTVEGTSNPNLYWYRQAAGRGLQLLFYSVGIGQISSEVPQNLSASRPQDRQFILSSKKLLLSDSGFYLCAWSVYNQPQHFGDGTRLSIL.

J is TRBJ1-5 and V is TRBV2, with D unresolved. The CDR3 runs 16 residues. The V gene lost 3 bases and the J gene lost 0 bases, with 12 bases spanning the gap. The germline CDR1 and CDR2 sequences are SNHLY and FYNNEI. The CDR3 coding sequence is TGTGCCAGCAGTGACTGGGGTGGGAGTAGCAATCAGCCCCAGCATTTT. Translation gives CASSDWGGSSNQPQHF.

The V gene is TRBV13, the J gene TRBJ1-3, with D perhaps TRBD1 (6 bases). Germline V CDR1 and CDR2: PRHDT, FYEKMQ (reference sequence). The CDR3 has 15 residues. V was trimmed by 7 bases and J by 0 bases, leaving 13 bases between them. CDR3 residues: CASTHQGSSGNTIYF. The CDR3 region has the DNA TGTGCCAGCACCCACCAGGGGTCCTCTGGAAACACCATATATTTT.

The rearrangement links TRBV2 to TRBJ2-1; 8 bases fit TRBD2. CDR1 and CDR2 (germline): SNHLY, FYNNEI. The CDR3 loop spans 15 amino acids. V gave up 8 bases and J gave up 10 bases; unmatched junction bases: 16. In nucleotides, the CDR3 is TGTGCCAGCGGGTTAGCGGGGAGGAAGGTTCGGGAGCAGTTCTTC. Translated: CASGLAGRKVREQFF. The variable domain in full, with the rest retrieved from reference TRBV2 and TRBJ2-1, is EPEVTQTPSHQVTQMGQEVILRCVPISNHLYFYWYRQILGQKVEFLVSFYNNEISEKSEIFDDQFSVERPDGSNFTLKIRSTKLEDSAMYFCASGLAGRKVREQFFGPGTRLTVL.

The chain recombines TRBV5-1 with TRBJ2-7; a possible D gene is TRBD1 (6 bases). V was trimmed by 2 bases and J by 5 bases, leaving 14 bases between them. In germline, CDR1 is SGHRS, CDR2 YFSETQ. CDR3 length: 14 residues. This chain's CDR3 is CASSLGQMADEQYF. The CDR3 DNA sequence: TGCGCCAGCAGCTTAGGACAGATGGCTGACGAGCAGTACTTC.

The chain has TRBV9 and TRBJ1-6; tentative D call: TRBD1 (6 bases). V lost 2 bases, J lost 8 bases, and 23 bases lay in between. Germline CDR1 is SGDLS and CDR2 is YYNGEE. The CDR3 length is 18 residues. This chain's CDR3 is CASSVLFPGGNFHSPLHF. DNA of the CDR3: TGTGCCAGCAGCGTTCTCTTTCCGGGGGGCAATTTTCATTCACCCCTCCACTTT.

V usage is TRBV25-1 and J usage is TRBJ2-1, with D perhaps TRBD1 (6 bases). The germline gives CDR1 MGHDK, CDR2 SYGVNS. The CDR3 has 14 amino acids. The V gene lost 3 bases and the J gene lost 7 bases, with 13 bases spanning the gap. DNA for the CDR3: TGTGCCAGCAGTGATCGAAACAGGGTGAATGAGCAGTTCTTC. Protein sequence: CASSDRNRVNEQFF.

The chain links TRBV5-5 to TRBJ2-1; D perhaps matches TRBD2 (6 bases). V lost 7 bases to trimming and J lost 4 bases, with 21 bases between them. Germline-derived CDR1 and CDR2 are SGHKS and YYEKEE (reference sequence). This CDR3 spans 16 amino acids. The DNA of the CDR3 is TGTGCCAGCGCCCCCAGAGGAGGGACCTGGTACAATGAGCAGTTCTTC. This encodes CASAPRGGTWYNEQFF.

This sequence joins TRBV5-1 and TRBJ1-2; D unresolved. Trimming pared 3 bases from V and 5 bases from J, leaving 11 bases between. The CDR3 sequence is 13 residues long. Germline loops: CDR1 SGHRS, CDR2 YFSETQ. The CDR3 DNA reads as TGCGCCAGCAGCTACGGCGGGGAGTATGGCTACACCTTC. Translated, it gives CASSYGGEYGYTF.

Regarding this clone: The same CDR3 arises from other DNA sequences in this sample as well. In DNA, the CDR3 is TGCGCCAGCAGCGGACTAGCGGGATCTAACCACGAGCAGTACTTC. As protein: CASSGLAGSNHEQYF. The genes are TRBV5-1 and TRBJ2-7; TRBD2 aligns across 12 bases. The CDR3 totals 15 residues. Germline V gene sequence: CDR1 SGHRS, CDR2 YFSETQ. Losses at the gene ends were 4 bases for V and 5 bases for J; bases not matched to a gene: 7.

This CDR3 is CASSLGTGGFSGNTIYF. DNA of the CDR3: TGCGCCAGCAGCCTCGGGACAGGGGGCTTTTCTGGAAACACCATATATTTT. This chain uses TRBV5-1 with TRBJ1-3; TRBD1 matches at 12 bases. CDR3 size: 17 residues. In germline, CDR1 is SGHRS, CDR2 YFSETQ. With V trimmed by 4 bases and J by 1 base, 6 bases remained unmatched.

This rearrangement joins TRBV7-2 to TRBJ2-7; 7 nucleotides agree with TRBD1. Germline lookup yields CDR1 SGHTA and CDR2 FQGNSA. V lost 1 base and J lost 6; bases outside the gene matches: 3. The CDR3 contains 13 residues. CDR3 DNA sequence: TGTGCCAGCAGCTTAGTTAGGGGGCGCGAGCAGTACTTC. Protein sequence: CASSLVRGREQYF. Supplemented by reference TRBV7-2 and TRBJ2-7, the full variable domain reads GAGVSQSPSNKVTEKGKDVELRCDPISGHTALYWYRQSLGQGLEFLIYFQGNSAPDKSGLPSDRFSAERTGGSVSTLTIQRTQQEDSAVYLCASSLVRGREQYFGPGTRLTVT.

This chain links TRBV6-5 with TRBJ2-2, with TRBD1 matching over 9 bases. V lost 2 bases and J lost 4; bases outside the gene matches: 2. This CDR3 has 15 amino acids. Looked up from germline, CDR1 is MNHEY and CDR2 is SVGAGI. CDR3 protein: CASSYGTGSTGELFF. CDR3 DNA sequence: TGTGCCAGCAGTTACGGGACAGGGAGCACCGGGGAGCTGTTTTTT.

This chain uses TRBV4-2 with TRBJ1-1; D is unresolved. Germline V gene sequence: CDR1 LGHNA, CDR2 YNFKEQ. The CDR3 sequence is 19 residues long. V was pared by 7 bases and J by 0 bases, with 27 bases between. The CDR3 is CASTATPLGPEGMNTEAFF. DNA for the CDR3: TGTGCCAGCACCGCTACCCCTCTGGGCCCCGAGGGCATGAACACTGAAGCTTTCTTT.

This chain connects TRBV7-9 to TRBJ2-1; D gene ambiguous. The CDR3 loop spans 12 amino acids. Per the germline V gene, CDR1 is SEHNR and CDR2 is FQNEAQ (reference sequence). V dropped 1 base and J dropped 6 bases, with 4 bases sitting between them. The CDR3, as DNA: TGTGCCAGCAGCTTAGTCGGCAATGAGCAGTTCTTC. Translated, it gives CASSLVGNEQFF.